This T cell receptor (beta chain) was captured in a study of blood T cell dynamics during melanoma immunotherapy. Notes on the study in general: It remained unknown if the driving T cell clones were melanoma-specific.

Germline CDR1 SGDLS, CDR2 YYNGEE. V lost 4 bases and J 0 bases, leaving 7 bases between the germline ends. CDR3 length equals 13 residues. Specified time point: week 3, after first cycle of checkpoint inhibitor. One draw preceded checkpoint blockade; another followed its first cycle at week 3. Patients had no prior systemic cancer treatment, immunosuppressants or other active cancers. As to this clone: Its cognate antigen is unknown.

DNA loading was fixed at approximately 0.35 ug for all bulk PBMC samples. Profiled with immunoSEQ multiplex PCR; TCRdb holds only in-frame clones, not every one. The profile shows 10,000 or so clones, roughly 85% of them singletons. This TCR derives from a human donor with melanoma. The chain carries TRBV9 and TRBJ1-1; tentatively, D is TRBD1 (5 bases). This material consisted of blood, taken from a patient treated with checkpoint blockade. The CDR3 sequence: CASSQGVNTEAFF. In DNA, the CDR3 is TGTGCCAGCAGCCAGGGTGTGAACACTGAAGCTTTCTTT.